The entry that follows covers one T cell receptor (beta chain) sequence. Its target is not known. The data derive from a study of T cells after posttransplantation cyclophosphamide. Germline V gene sequence: CDR1 MNHEY, CDR2 SMNVEV (reference sequence). Trimming cost V 4 bases and J 8 bases, with 14 bases left between them. The CDR3 consists of 13 residues. Study findings and constraints: Recipient CMV seropositivity and CMV reactivation strongly tracked TRB clonality. Blood and skin or GI T cell repertoires showed limited TRB overlap.

Only in-frame clones appear in the TCRdb table, and some are missing; sequencing was by immunoSEQ multiplex PCR. In the table there are roughly 21,000 clones, approximately 86% of which are singletons. Sampled 1 year posttransplant, controls received myeloablative marrow transplants, methotrexate and a calcineurin inhibitor. The chain carries TRBV27 and TRBJ1-1, with D perhaps matching TRBD1 (6 bases). The material was PBMCs, obtained around 53 weeks after allogeneic stem cell transplant with calcineurin inhibitor and methotrexate. This TCR was recovered from a female patient in her thirties or forties who received an allogeneic stem cell transplant from an unrelated donor, was CMV-positive, and had acute and chronic GVHD. Some T cells may be provided by the graft donor. The CDR3 here is CASSWGPGTEAFF. CDR3 nucleotide sequence: TGTGCCAGCAGTTGGGGACCGGGGACAGAAGCTTTCTTT.